The clone carrying this T cell receptor (beta chain) was counted only a few times. Produced via immunoSEQ multiplex PCR; TCRdb's table is partial and in-frame only. This sample carries roughly 250,000 clones, around nine tenths of them seen once, and the ten largest clones take roughly 1.6%. This entry is derived from a study of blood T cell repertoires in COVID-19. This CDR3 is built from 14 residues. Participant ages covered about 18 to 89 years across some 25 US areas. The sequenced material came from PBMCs or T cells enriched from blood (not recorded which). This TCR was sampled from a woman aged 45-65 years who had recovered from COVID-19. This sequence joins TRBV21-1 and TRBJ1-2; whether TRBD1, the table's D call, matches the DNA was not checked. TRBV21-1 is termed a pseudogene. The CDR3 coding sequence is TGTGCCAGCAGCAGGGGACAGGGGGCGCGAGGCTACACCTTC. Its translation: CASSRGQGARGYTF.